This T cell receptor (beta chain) originates from a study of T cells in localized non-small cell lung cancer. Points from the study as a whole: The appearance of a median approximately 57 of the top 100 tumor clones was seen in adjacent lung. As only one tumor region underwent sequencing, heterogeneity remains possible. Clonality of T cells reached its maximum in uninvolved adjacent lung, surpassing tumor. There was an association of higher blood T cell density with longer overall survival.

On this clone itself: Its antigen is undetermined.

Losses at the gene ends were 7 bases for V and 4 bases for J; bases not matched to a gene: 3. CDR1 SQVTM and CDR2 ANQGSEA come from the germline V gene. CDR3 size: 13 residues. The protocol was immunoSEQ multiplex PCR, while the TCRdb copy is restricted to in-frame clones and leaves out a portion. The sample carries tens of thousands of clones, around 91% recorded once. The chain uses TRBV29-1 and TRBJ1-6; 8 positions match TRBD1. The TCR sequence derives from a woman aged 35 to 75 with stage I lung adenocarcinoma. Sequenced material: peripheral blood, taken before any cancer treatment. As DNA, the CDR3 is TGCAGCGCACGGACAGGGTATAATTCACCCCTCCACTTT. Protein product: CSARTGYNSPLHF.